Following are 21 T cell receptor beta chains from one sample sequenced in a study of T cells expressing NK-cell markers. TCRdb processed the 5' RACE reads again and assigns one entry to each CDR3 protein, with no DNA. The sample totals around 550,000 distinct CDR3 sequences. Sequencing was performed on blood T cells: a sorted CD56 or NKG2C T cell subset, CD4+ or CD8+ T cells, or bulk PBMC T cells (not recorded which). These TCRs come from a man aged 18 to 30 in good health.

This chain links TRBV12-3 or TRBV12-4 with TRBJ1-4; TCRdb indicates TRBD1, and absent DNA this call remains unverified. This CDR3 region has 15 residues. The CDR3 spells CASSLSQVAGEKLFF.

This rearrangement joins TRBV5-5 to TRBJ2-1; TCRdb's D call of TRBD2 is untestable without DNA. Germline values: CDR1 SGHKS, CDR2 YYEKEE (reference sequence). The CDR3 consists of 15 residues. The CDR3 here is CASSFWPGTRNEQFF.

This sequence joins TRBV29-1 and TRBJ1-4; as DNA is missing, the TRBD1 call by TCRdb cannot be tested. Per the germline V gene, CDR1 is SQVTM and CDR2 is ANQGSEA. The CDR3 is 14 amino acids. The CDR3 region is CSVRTPGVEEKLFF.

The V gene is TRBV2, the J gene TRBJ2-1; TCRdb gives TRBD2 as the D gene, but with no DNA this cannot be confirmed. This CDR3 spans 18 amino acids. Per the germline V gene, CDR1 is SNHLY and CDR2 is FYNNEI. The CDR3: CASSELRLAPISYNEQFF.

V gene TRBV29-1 combines with J gene TRBJ2-1; the TCRdb call, TRBD2, lacks DNA for checking. Germline V CDR1 and CDR2: SQVTM, ANQGSEA. The CDR3 spans 11 residues. The CDR3 is CSAEGLNEQFF.

V usage is TRBV10-3 and J usage is TRBJ2-3. The CDR3 totals 13 residues. The germline V gene encodes CDR1 ENHRY and CDR2 SYGVKD. The CDR3 loop is CAISEGGTDTQYF.

The chain combines TRBV6-5 with TRBJ2-5; TCRdb's assignment of TRBD2 cannot be checked, as there is no DNA. Germline V gene data show CDR1 as MNHEY and CDR2 as SVGAGI. This CDR3 comprises 16 residues. This CDR3 is CASSYSSGRGLETQYF.

V is TRBV11-2 and J is TRBJ2-7; TCRdb lists TRBD1, though no DNA is available to test this call. Germline-derived CDR1 and CDR2 are SGHAT and FQNNGV. The CDR3 is made up of 15 amino acids. CDR3 residues: CASSFYRASSYEQYF.

The chain joins TRBV20-1 to TRBJ2-2; TCRdb indicates TRBD2, and absent DNA this call remains unverified. This CDR3 is built from 18 residues. Germline V gives CDR1 DFQATT, CDR2 SNEGSKA (reference sequence). The chain's CDR3 is CSARDPTSGKGGTGELFF.

This rearrangement joins TRBV29-1 to TRBJ2-2. Germline V gene data show CDR1 as SQVTM and CDR2 as ANQGSEA. The CDR3 is made up of 12 amino acids. The CDR3 protein is CSVGLNTGELFF.

The chain joins TRBV20-1 to TRBJ2-7; TCRdb calls TRBD2, which cannot be checked without DNA. Germline CDR1 and CDR2: DFQATT and SNEGSKA (reference sequence). This CDR3 is 13 amino acids long. The CDR3 protein is CSALKTSRAEQYF.

The V and J genes are TRBV20-1 and TRBJ2-2; TCRdb's D call, TRBD2, is unchecked because there is no DNA. CDR1 DFQATT and CDR2 SNEGSKA come from the germline V gene (reference sequence). The CDR3 contains 18 residues. The CDR3: CSAPQSLSARRVIGELFF.

This rearrangement joins TRBV20-1 to TRBJ2-2; lacking DNA, the TRBD1 call made by TCRdb goes unchecked. Per the germline V gene, CDR1 is DFQATT and CDR2 is SNEGSKA (reference sequence). The CDR3 length is 13 residues. CDR3 protein: CSVGAVNTGELFF.

J is TRBJ2-1 and V is TRBV5-1; TCRdb returns TRBD1, unconfirmable since there is no DNA. The germline gives CDR1 SGHRS, CDR2 YFSETQ. CDR3 length: 15 amino acids. Here the CDR3 reads CASSSLQGAFNEQFF.

The chain uses TRBV12-3 or TRBV12-4 and TRBJ2-3; as DNA is missing, the TRBD1 call by TCRdb cannot be tested. This CDR3 contains 15 residues. The CDR3 protein is CASRPSLAGADTQYF.

The chain employs TRBV9 and TRBJ2-3. The CDR3 sequence is 13 residues long. Per the germline V gene, CDR1 is SGDLS and CDR2 is YYNGEE. The CDR3 sequence: CASSVVATDTQYF.

The chain has TRBV27 and TRBJ1-5. Germline V gene lookup returns CDR1 MNHEY and CDR2 SMNVEV (reference sequence). This CDR3 is 15 amino acids long. The CDR3 sequence: CASSSHKDRNQPQHF.

This chain links TRBV5-1 with TRBJ2-2; TCRdb returns TRBD1, unconfirmable since there is no DNA. This CDR3 spans 14 amino acids. Germline V gene sequence: CDR1 SGHRS, CDR2 YFSETQ. CDR3 sequence: CASHRGAHAGELFF.

The CDR3 loop reads CASSYSTGLSGSYEQYF. The J gene is TRBJ2-7, the V gene TRBV6-2 or TRBV6-3; TCRdb names TRBD2, which stays unverified in the absence of DNA. Looked up from germline, CDR1 is MNHEY and CDR2 is SVGEGT. The CDR3 spans 17 residues.

This chain joins TRBV4-1 and TRBJ2-1. The germline V gene encodes CDR1 MGHRA and CDR2 YSYEKL. CDR3 length: 15 residues. The CDR3 spells CASSLRVGAPNEQFF.

The gene calls are TRBV14 and TRBJ2-1; TCRdb's assignment of TRBD2 cannot be checked, as there is no DNA. The CDR3 totals 18 residues. CDR1 is SGHDN, CDR2 FVKESK, per germline. This CDR3 is CASSQAPPGLAGEVGQFF.